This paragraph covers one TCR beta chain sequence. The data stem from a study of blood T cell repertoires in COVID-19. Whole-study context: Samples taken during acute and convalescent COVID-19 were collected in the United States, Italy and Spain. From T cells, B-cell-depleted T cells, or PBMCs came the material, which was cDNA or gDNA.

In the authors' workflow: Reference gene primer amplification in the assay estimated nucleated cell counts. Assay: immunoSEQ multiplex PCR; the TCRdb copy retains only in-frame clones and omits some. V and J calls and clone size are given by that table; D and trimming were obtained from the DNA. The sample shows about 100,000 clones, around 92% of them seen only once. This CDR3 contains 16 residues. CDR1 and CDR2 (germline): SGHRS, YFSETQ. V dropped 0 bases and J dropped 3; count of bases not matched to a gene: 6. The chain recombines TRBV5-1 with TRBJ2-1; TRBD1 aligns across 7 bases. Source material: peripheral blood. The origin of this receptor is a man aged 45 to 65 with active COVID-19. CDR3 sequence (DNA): TGCGCCAGCAGCTTGGAAACAGGGGCATTCTACAATGAGCAGTTCTTC. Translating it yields CASSLETGAFYNEQFF.